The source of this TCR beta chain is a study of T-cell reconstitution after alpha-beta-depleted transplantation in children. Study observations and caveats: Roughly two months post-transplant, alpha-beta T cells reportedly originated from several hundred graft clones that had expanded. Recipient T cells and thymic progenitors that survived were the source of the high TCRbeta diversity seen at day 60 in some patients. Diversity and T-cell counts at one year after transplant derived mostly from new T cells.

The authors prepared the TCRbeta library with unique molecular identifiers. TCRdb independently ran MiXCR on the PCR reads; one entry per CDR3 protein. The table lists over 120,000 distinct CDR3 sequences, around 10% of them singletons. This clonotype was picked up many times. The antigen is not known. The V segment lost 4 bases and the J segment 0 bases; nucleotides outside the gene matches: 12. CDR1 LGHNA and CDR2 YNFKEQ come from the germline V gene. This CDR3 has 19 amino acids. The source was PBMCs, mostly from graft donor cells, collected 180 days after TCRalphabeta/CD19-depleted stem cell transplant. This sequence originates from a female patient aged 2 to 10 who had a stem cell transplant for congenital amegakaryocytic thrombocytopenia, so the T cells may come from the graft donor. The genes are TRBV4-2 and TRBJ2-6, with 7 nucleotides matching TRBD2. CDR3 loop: CASSPLGASGDSGANVLTF. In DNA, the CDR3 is TGTGCCAGCAGCCCCCTTGGGGCTAGCGGAGACTCTGGGGCCAACGTCCTGACTTTC.